The 5 T cell receptor beta chains reported below all come from one sample, sequenced in a study of neurological immune-mediated disorders. Via MiXCR, TCRdb re-called the 5' RACE reads, giving one row per CDR3 protein. The sample lists about 69,000 distinct CDR3 sequences, roughly 3.9% occurring once. Sample: PBMCs. These receptors were obtained from a young man with multiple sclerosis.

Many counts were recorded for this clonotype. The CDR3 nucleotides are TGTGCCAGCAGTTTTTTACAGGGGTGGGACCAGCCCCAGCATTTT. Encoded protein: CASSFLQGWDQPQHF. The chain is built from TRBV12-3 or TRBV12-4 and TRBJ1-5; TRBD1 matches at 7 bases. The CDR3 loop spans 15 amino acids. With V trimmed by 3 bases and J by 7 bases, 9 bases remained unmatched.

The genes are TRBV3-1 and TRBJ2-7; D gene uncertain. The ends were cut back, 4 bases at V and 2 bases at J, with 18 bases in the middle. Germline-derived CDR1 and CDR2 are LGHDT and YNNKEL (reference sequence). The CDR3 covers 16 residues. CDR3 DNA: TGTGCCAGCAGCCCCCAGACATCCTTTGGCACCTACGAGCAGTACTTC. Amino acids: CASSPQTSFGTYEQYF.

This clonotype was seen ten or more times. This chain uses TRBV9 with TRBJ2-7, with 10 nucleotides matching TRBD1. Germline CDR1 and CDR2: SGDLS and YYNGEE. CDR3 size: 13 residues. V was pared by 4 bases and J by 6 bases, with 4 bases of the junction left unmatched. The CDR3 region has the DNA TGTGCCAGCAGCACCCGACAGGGGGCCGAGCAGTACTTC. Its protein product is CASSTRQGAEQYF.

The chain recombines TRBV18 with TRBJ1-1; possible D gene TRBD1, 6 bases. The CDR3 is 14 residues long. Germline CDR1 reads KGHSH; CDR2 reads LQKENI. Trimming cost V 5 bases and J 0 bases, with 10 bases left between them. The CDR3 nucleotides read TGTGCCAGCTCAGAAACAGGGTTGAACACTGAAGCTTTCTTT. Its protein is CASSETGLNTEAFF.

This clonotype was detected many times. The chain employs TRBV10-3 and TRBJ2-1; the match to TRBD2 covers 11 bases. Germline V CDR1 and CDR2: ENHRY, SYGVKD. This CDR3 comprises 14 residues. Trimming at V came to 6 bases and at J to 5 bases, leaving 3 bases not matched to a gene. The CDR3 DNA follows: TGTGCCATCAGAAAGACTAGCGGGGACAATGAGCAGTTCTTC. Protein sequence: CAIRKTSGDNEQFF.